Each of the 20 T cell receptor beta chains below was sequenced from the same sample in a study of Graves' ophthalmopathy and Graves' hyperthyroidism. Amplification from RNA transcripts yielded the TCR beta CDR3 regions. The authors performed first-round RT-PCR with HTBI primers and then a second-round multiplex PCR. MiXCR, run by TCRdb on the multiplex PCR reads, gives a single entry per CDR3 protein. The sample lists 600,000 to 950,000 distinct CDR3 sequences; approximately 40% were seen once. Sequencing was carried out using peripheral blood. The source of these receptors is an adult man with Graves' ophthalmopathy.

In the case of this clonotype: Sequence at one end of the junction differs from germline and may be a read error. The V gene is TRBV19, the J gene TRBJ1-5; D is uncertain. Germline lookup yields CDR1 LNHDA and CDR2 SQIVND (reference sequence). This CDR3 is built from 12 residues. The CDR3 reads CGSIHWGQPQHF. The CDR3 region has the DNA TGTGGCAGTATCCATTGGGGTCAGCCCCAGCATTTT. The complete variable domain, with remaining parts taken from reference TRBV19 and TRBJ1-5, reads DGGITQSPKYLFRKEGQNVTLSCEQNLNHDAMYWYRQDPGQGLRLIYYSQIVNDFQKGDIAEGYSVSREKKESFPLTVTSAQKNPTAFYLCGSIHWGQPQHFGDGTRLSIL.

The chain has TRBV4-3 and TRBJ1-1; unclear D gene. The length of the CDR3 is 15 residues. The germline CDR1 and CDR2 sequences are LGHNA and YSLEER. Trimming pared 1 base from V and 2 bases from J, leaving 11 bases between. The CDR3 is CASSQAVRGNTEAFF. CDR3 in DNA: TGCGCCAGCAGCCAAGCTGTAAGAGGAAACACTGAAGCTTTCTTT.

This clonotype came up a few times. The V gene is TRBV7-9, the J gene TRBJ2-7; 8 bases match TRBD1. After removal of 0 bases from V and 3 bases from J, the junction contained 10 bases not matched to a gene. CDR1 and CDR2 from the germline V gene are SEHNR and FQNEAQ (reference sequence). This CDR3 contains 17 residues. The CDR3 loop is CASSLALVGQGRYEQYF. The CDR3 DNA follows: TGTGCCAGCAGCTTAGCGCTAGTAGGACAGGGACGCTACGAGCAGTACTTC.

The J gene is TRBJ2-5, the V gene TRBV12-3 or TRBV12-4; TRBD2 agrees at 7 bases. The CDR3 is 15 residues long. Losses at the gene ends were 4 bases for V and 5 bases for J; bases not matched to a gene: 10. CDR3 sequence (DNA): TGTGCCAGCAGTTCCATTAATGGGGAGGGGGAGACCCAGTACTTC. Encoded protein: CASSSINGEGETQYF.

This clonotype was found many times. The chain carries TRBV15 and TRBJ2-5; 8 nucleotides agree with TRBD1. Germline lookup yields CDR1 LNHNV and CDR2 YYDKDF (reference sequence). Unmatched junction bases numbered 6, after V lost 3 bases and J lost 3 bases. This CDR3 contains 15 residues. This CDR3 reads CATSSTTGEKETQYF. The CDR3 DNA reads as TGTGCCACCAGCAGTACGACAGGGGAGAAAGAGACCCAGTACTTC.

Concerning this clonotype itself: This may be a read error: a much more frequent sequence differs by one nucleotide. This sequence joins TRBV19 and TRBJ2-5; D uncertain. Germline V gives CDR1 LNHDA, CDR2 SQIVND (reference sequence). This CDR3 region has 12 residues. Deletions cut 1 base from V and 4 bases from J, with 4 bases between. CDR3 nucleotide sequence: TGTGCCAGTAGTATAGGGGCAGAGACCCAGTACTTC. Translating gives CASSIGAETQYF.

The chain employs TRBV19 and TRBJ1-6; 9 nucleotides line up with TRBD1. Trimming at V came to 6 bases and at J to 9 bases, leaving 6 bases not matched to a gene. Germline CDR1 reads LNHDA; CDR2 reads SQIVND (reference sequence). The CDR3 contains 14 residues. In DNA form, the CDR3 reads TGTGCCAGTAGCAGAGGGACAGGGAGTTCACCCCTCCACTTT. Amino acids: CASSRGTGSSPLHF.

This clonotype has a count of ten or more. This chain uses TRBV29-1 with TRBJ1-4; D perhaps matches TRBD1 (6 bases). There are 13 residues in the CDR3. Germline values: CDR1 SQVTM, CDR2 ANQGSEA. The ends were cut back, 6 bases at V and 4 bases at J, with 12 bases in the middle. CDR3 bases: TGCAGCGTGAGAACAGGGCGTAATGAAAAACTGTTTTTT. This gives the protein CSVRTGRNEKLFF. Based on the CDR3 plus reference TRBV29-1 and TRBJ1-4, the full variable domain is SAVISQKPSRDICQRGTSLTIQCQVDSQVTMMFWYRQQPGQSLTLIATANQGSEATYESGFVIDKFPISRPNLTFSTLTVSNMSPEDSSIYLCSVRTGRNEKLFFGSGTQLSVL.

The J gene is TRBJ2-7, the V gene TRBV19; D call uncertain. Germline values: CDR1 LNHDA, CDR2 SQIVND (reference sequence). This CDR3 has 13 residues. Trimming stripped 5 bases from V and 3 bases from J, with 11 bases between. The CDR3 DNA reads TGTGCCAGTAGTCCCTCCCTAGGCTACGAGCAGTACTTC. Protein product: CASSPSLGYEQYF.

The gene calls are TRBV19 and TRBJ2-7; D ambiguous. CDR1 is LNHDA, CDR2 SQIVND, per germline (reference sequence). CDR3 length: 13 amino acids. V was trimmed by 3 bases and J by 1 base, leaving 7 bases between them. The CDR3 loop is CASSIGKSYEQYF. In DNA form, the CDR3 reads TGTGCCAGTAGTATTGGGAAATCCTACGAGCAGTACTTC.

This clonotype was seen more than once but under ten times. The V call is TRBV20-1, the J call TRBJ1-5; D gene ambiguous. Germline CDR1 and CDR2: DFQATT and SNEGSKA (reference sequence). Trimming shortened V by 0 bases and J by 0 bases, and 3 bases separated the two germline ends. This CDR3 contains 13 residues. In DNA form, the CDR3 reads TGCAGTGCTAGAGAATTTAGCAATCAGCCCCAGCATTTT. It encodes CSAREFSNQPQHF.

This clonotype was found a few times. The chain combines TRBV13 with TRBJ2-5, with 7 bases matching TRBD2. The germline V gene has CDR1 PRHDT and CDR2 FYEKMQ (reference sequence). V trimming: 5 bases; J trimming: 1 base; junction bases outside the gene matches: 10. CDR3 length: 16 amino acids. CDR3 residues: CASSREVAARQETQYF. CDR3 sequence (DNA): TGTGCCAGCAGCCGGGAGGTAGCGGCGCGCCAAGAGACCCAGTACTTC.

V usage is TRBV14 and J usage is TRBJ1-2; no firm D call. V lost 4 bases, J lost 2 bases, and 11 bases lay in between. From germline, CDR1 is SGHDN and CDR2 FVKESK. This CDR3 is built from 14 residues. CDR3: CASSPRLRNYGYTF. The CDR3 DNA follows: TGTGCCAGCAGCCCCCGCCTGAGAAACTATGGCTACACCTTC.

This clonotype has just one count. The junction and the germline gene differ at one end; a read error may be behind it. The chain carries TRBV10-3 and TRBJ2-7; 10 bases are a match to TRBD1. CDR1 is ENHRY, CDR2 SYGVKD, per germline. The length of the CDR3 is 14 residues. CDR3 DNA: TGTGCCAGCAGTTTAAGCGGGACAGGGGTCGAGCAGTACTTC. As protein: CASSLSGTGVEQYF.

This clonotype was counted ten times or more. The chain couples TRBV29-1 to TRBJ1-1, with a weak D call TRBD1 (5 bases). Per germline, CDR1 SQVTM and CDR2 ANQGSEA. Between the trimmed V and J ends, which lost 5 bases and 3 bases, there was a span of 13 bases. The CDR3 has 13 residues. The CDR3 sequence is CSVRRGRDTEAFF. The CDR3 DNA reads TGCAGCGTTCGAAGGGGTCGGGACACTGAAGCTTTCTTT.

Comments on this clonotype: This may arise from a read error, as a much more abundant clone is one base away. The chain carries TRBV2 and TRBJ1-1; weak D call: TRBD1 (5 bases). V was shortened by 8 bases and J by 10 bases, with 17 bases between the two germline ends. The length of the CDR3 is 12 residues. The V gene's germline CDR1 is SNHLY and CDR2 FYNNEI. CDR3 sequence: CASGLGGGRAFF. CDR3 coding DNA: TGTGCCAGCGGGCTGGGGGGTGGAAGAGCTTTCTTT.

J is TRBJ1-2 and V is TRBV6-1; 11 bases are shared with TRBD1. The junction had 9 bases not matched to a gene; V was cut back by 5 bases and J by 7 bases. Germline lookup yields CDR1 MNHNS and CDR2 SASEGT. CDR3 length: 15 amino acids. The CDR3 region is CASSYSGTGGLGYTF. DNA of the CDR3: TGTGCCAGCAGTTACTCCGGGACAGGGGGTCTTGGCTACACCTTC.

A few counts support this clonotype. CDR3 residues: CASSHGRAQYF. DNA of the CDR3: TGTGCCAGCAGTCACGGACGGGCCCAGTACTTC. J is TRBJ2-5 and V is TRBV7-9, with D unresolved. With 6 bases removed from V and 9 bases from J, the gap between germline ends came to 11 bases. Germline CDR1 SEHNR, CDR2 FQNEAQ (reference sequence). The CDR3 has 11 residues.

The rearrangement links TRBV12-3 or TRBV12-4 to TRBJ1-2, with unresolved D. The CDR3 consists of 13 residues. V was clipped by 7 bases and J by 6 bases, with 15 bases between them. The CDR3 DNA reads TGTGCCAGCACCTCCGGAGACCACGATGGCTACACCTTC. Its translation: CASTSGDHDGYTF.

At least ten counts were recorded for this clonotype. The CDR3 is CASSQSAEAFF. The CDR3, as DNA: TGTGCCAGCAGCCAGTCGGCTGAAGCTTTCTTT. V and J are TRBV5-8 and TRBJ1-1; D is uncertain. The CDR3 runs 11 residues. Trimming left V 4 bases short and J 6 bases short, with 7 bases between. CDR1 SGHTS and CDR2 YDEGEE come from the germline V gene.